What follows describes a single T cell receptor beta chain. The target antigen is unknown. The junction and the germline gene differ at one end; a read error may be behind it. Sequencing was performed with immunoSEQ multiplex PCR; in TCRdb, only in-frame clones are kept and a portion is missing. The data hold over 25,000 clones, with approximately 90% observed a single time. This entry is derived from a study of lymphopenia after photon versus proton radiotherapy. Findings and caveats of the study: Under photons, naive T cells and diversity fell while effector/memory populations rose.

Sample: peripheral blood, taken from a patient treated with proton-based radiotherapy. The sequence came from a woman aged 60 to 75 with cholangiocarcinoma. Some clones in this sample may be carry-over from other donors' samples.

The CDR3 DNA follows: TGTGCCAGCAGCTTAAGGGATGAGGGGGAAATACTGTTTTTT. It encodes CASSLRDEGEILFF. V gene TRBV7-8 combines with J gene TRBJ1-4, with a tentative D call TRBD1 (6 bases). The CDR3 totals 14 residues. Per the germline V gene, CDR1 is SGHVS and CDR2 is FQNEAQ.